The present TCR delta chain was sequenced within a study of γδ T cells in repeated Plasmodium falciparum infection. Bulk repertoires came from Vgamma9/Vdelta2+ or Vdelta2-negative gammadelta T cells flow-sorted from PBMC. TCRdb reprocessed the multiplex PCR reads through CATT. The repertoire consists of tens of thousands of delta-chain clones, with roughly 0.9% occurring once and the leading ten covering over 8.5%. This clone was counted ten times or more. The protein TCRdb lists belongs to a much larger clone and differs from this DNA's translation at residue 3, which points to a read error; the protein shown is made from the DNA. Germline V gene data show CDR1 as GEAIGNYY and CDR2 as EKD. The CDR3 covers 13 residues.

The genes are TRDV2 and TRDJ1; maybe TRDD3 (6 bases). Assignment of the J gene here rests on matching the DNA to germline, because TCRdb gives none. Material: gamma-delta T cells from blood. The receptor's source is a pool of human donors (malaria-infected and uninfected, not separated). CDR3 in DNA: TGTGCCCGTGACTCGGTACTGGGCGATAAACTCATCTTT. This sequence encodes CARDSVLGDKLIF.